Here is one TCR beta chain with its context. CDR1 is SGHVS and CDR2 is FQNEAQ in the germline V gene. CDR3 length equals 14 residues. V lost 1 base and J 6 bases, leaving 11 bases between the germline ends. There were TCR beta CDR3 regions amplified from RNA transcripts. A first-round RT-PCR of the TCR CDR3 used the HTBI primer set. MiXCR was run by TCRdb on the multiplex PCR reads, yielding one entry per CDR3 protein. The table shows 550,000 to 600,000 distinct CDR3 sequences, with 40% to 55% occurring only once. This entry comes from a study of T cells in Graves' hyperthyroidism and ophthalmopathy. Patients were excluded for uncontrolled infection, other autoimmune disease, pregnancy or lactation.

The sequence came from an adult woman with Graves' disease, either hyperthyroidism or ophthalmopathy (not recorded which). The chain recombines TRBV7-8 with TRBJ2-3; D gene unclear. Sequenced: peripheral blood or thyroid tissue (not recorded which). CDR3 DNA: TGTGCCAGCAGCTTAGGGGGTCTGGTGGATACGCAGTATTTT. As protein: CASSLGGLVDTQYF.